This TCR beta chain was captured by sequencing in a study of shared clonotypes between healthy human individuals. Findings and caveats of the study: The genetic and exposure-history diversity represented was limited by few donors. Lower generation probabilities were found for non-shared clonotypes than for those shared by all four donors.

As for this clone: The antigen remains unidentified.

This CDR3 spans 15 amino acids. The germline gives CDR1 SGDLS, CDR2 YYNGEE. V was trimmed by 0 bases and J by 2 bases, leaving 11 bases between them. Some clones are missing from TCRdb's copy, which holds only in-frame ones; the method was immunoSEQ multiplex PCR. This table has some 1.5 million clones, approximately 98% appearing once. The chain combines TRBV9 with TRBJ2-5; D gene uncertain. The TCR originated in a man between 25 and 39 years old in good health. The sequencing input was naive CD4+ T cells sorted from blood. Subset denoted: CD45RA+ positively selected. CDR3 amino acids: CASSVVIGPQETQYF. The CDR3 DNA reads TGTGCCAGCAGCGTAGTAATAGGACCTCAAGAGACCCAGTACTTC.